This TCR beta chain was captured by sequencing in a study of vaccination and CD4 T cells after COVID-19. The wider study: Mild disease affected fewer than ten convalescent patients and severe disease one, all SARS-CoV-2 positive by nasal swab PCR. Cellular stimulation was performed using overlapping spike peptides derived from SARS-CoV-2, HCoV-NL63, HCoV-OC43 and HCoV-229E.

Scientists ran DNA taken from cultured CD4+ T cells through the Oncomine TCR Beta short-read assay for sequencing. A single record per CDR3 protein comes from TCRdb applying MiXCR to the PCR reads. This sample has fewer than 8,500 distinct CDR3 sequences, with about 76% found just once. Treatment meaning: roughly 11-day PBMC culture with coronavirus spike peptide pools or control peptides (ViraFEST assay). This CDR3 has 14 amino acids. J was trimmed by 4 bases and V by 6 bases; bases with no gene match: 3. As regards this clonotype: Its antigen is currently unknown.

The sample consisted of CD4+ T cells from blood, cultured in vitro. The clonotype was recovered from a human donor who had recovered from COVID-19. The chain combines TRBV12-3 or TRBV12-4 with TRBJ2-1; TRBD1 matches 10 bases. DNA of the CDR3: TGTGCCAGCAGAATGGACAGGGGGTACAATGAGCAGTTCTTC. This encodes CASRMDRGYNEQFF.